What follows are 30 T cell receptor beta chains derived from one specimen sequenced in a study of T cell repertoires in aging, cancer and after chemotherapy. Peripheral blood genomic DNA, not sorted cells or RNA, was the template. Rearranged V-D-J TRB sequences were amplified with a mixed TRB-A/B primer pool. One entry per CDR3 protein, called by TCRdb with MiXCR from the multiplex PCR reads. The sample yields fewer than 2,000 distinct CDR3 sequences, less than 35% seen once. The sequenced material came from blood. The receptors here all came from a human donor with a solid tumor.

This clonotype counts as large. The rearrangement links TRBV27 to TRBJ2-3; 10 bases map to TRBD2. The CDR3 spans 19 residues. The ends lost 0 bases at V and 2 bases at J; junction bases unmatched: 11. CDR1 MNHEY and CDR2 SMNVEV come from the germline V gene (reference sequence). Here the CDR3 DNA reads TGTGCCAGCAGTTTATCGATAGGCTCAGCGGGAGGGCCCACAGATACGCAGTATTTT. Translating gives CASSLSIGSAGGPTDTQYF.

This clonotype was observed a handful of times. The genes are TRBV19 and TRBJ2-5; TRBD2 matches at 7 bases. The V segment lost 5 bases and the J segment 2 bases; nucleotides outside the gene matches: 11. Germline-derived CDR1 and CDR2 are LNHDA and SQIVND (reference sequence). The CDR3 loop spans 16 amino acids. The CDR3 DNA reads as TGTGCCAGTAGTGAGGAACTTGGGGGGGGGCAAGAGACCCAGTACTTC. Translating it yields CASSEELGGGQETQYF.

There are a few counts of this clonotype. The DNA of the CDR3 is TGTGCCACCGAGGTGGGGGCTGGAACTGAAGCTTTCTTT. It encodes CATEVGAGTEAFF. This chain links TRBV6-1 with TRBJ1-1; TRBD1 is a possible D gene (6 bases). Germline CDR1 MNHNS, CDR2 SASEGT. The CDR3 runs to 13 residues. V lost 10 bases and J 5 bases, leaving 17 bases between the germline ends.

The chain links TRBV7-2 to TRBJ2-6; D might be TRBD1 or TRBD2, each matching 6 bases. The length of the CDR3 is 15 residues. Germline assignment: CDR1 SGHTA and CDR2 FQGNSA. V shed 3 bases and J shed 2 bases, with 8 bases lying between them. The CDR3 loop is CASSFGGPGANVLTF. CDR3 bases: TGTGCCAGCAGCTTTGGGGGGCCTGGGGCCAACGTCCTGACTTTC.

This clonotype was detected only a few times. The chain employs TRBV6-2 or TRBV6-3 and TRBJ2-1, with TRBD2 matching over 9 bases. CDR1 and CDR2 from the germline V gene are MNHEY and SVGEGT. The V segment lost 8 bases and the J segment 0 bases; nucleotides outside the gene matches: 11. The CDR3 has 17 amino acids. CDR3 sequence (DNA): TGTGCCAGCGAAGGACTAGCGAAGTCGAGCTCCTACAATGAGCAGTTCTTC. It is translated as CASEGLAKSSSYNEQFF.

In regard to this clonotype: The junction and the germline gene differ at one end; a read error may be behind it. CDR3 coding DNA: TGTGCCAGCAGTTTCGAGGCATCCTCCCGTGAGAGGATCTTT. Amino acids: CASSFEASSRERIF. This sequence joins TRBV28 and TRBJ1-1; D not resolved. The germline gives CDR1 MDHEN, CDR2 SYDVKM. This CDR3 comprises 14 residues. The entire variable domain, with the rest obtained from reference TRBV28 and TRBJ1-1, is as follows: DVKVTQSSRYLVKRTGEKVFLECVQDMDHENMFWYRQDPGLGLRLIYFSYDVKMKEKGDIPEGYSVSREKKERFSLILESASTNQTSMYLCASSFEASSRERIFGQGTRLTVV.

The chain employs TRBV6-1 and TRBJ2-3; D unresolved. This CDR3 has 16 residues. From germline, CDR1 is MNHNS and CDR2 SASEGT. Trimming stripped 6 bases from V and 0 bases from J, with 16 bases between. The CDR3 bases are TGTGCCAGCAGGGACGAAGGTGGGCGGAGCACAGATACGCAGTATTTT. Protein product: CASRDEGGRSTDTQYF.

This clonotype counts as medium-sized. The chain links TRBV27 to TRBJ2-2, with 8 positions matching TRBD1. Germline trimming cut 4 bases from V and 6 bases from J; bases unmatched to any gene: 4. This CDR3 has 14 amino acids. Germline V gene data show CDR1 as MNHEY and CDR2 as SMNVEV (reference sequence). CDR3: CASSWTGIPGELFF. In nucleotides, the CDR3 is TGTGCCAGCAGTTGGACAGGGATCCCCGGGGAGCTGTTTTTT.

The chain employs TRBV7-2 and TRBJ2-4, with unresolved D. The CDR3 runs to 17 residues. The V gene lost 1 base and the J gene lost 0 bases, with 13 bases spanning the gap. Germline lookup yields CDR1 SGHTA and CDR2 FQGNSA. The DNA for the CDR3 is TGTGCCAGCAGCTTAGAAGGCGTTCCCTTAGCCAAAAACATTCAGTACTTC. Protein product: CASSLEGVPLAKNIQYF.

CDR3 sequence: CASGRNTEAFF. CDR3 DNA: TGTGCCAGCGGGAGGAACACTGAAGCTTTCTTT. This chain connects TRBV5-4 to TRBJ1-1, with D uncertain. Germline CDR1 and CDR2: SGHNT and YYREEE (reference sequence). V was cut by 7 bases and J by 1 base, with 5 bases left in between. This CDR3 spans 11 amino acids.

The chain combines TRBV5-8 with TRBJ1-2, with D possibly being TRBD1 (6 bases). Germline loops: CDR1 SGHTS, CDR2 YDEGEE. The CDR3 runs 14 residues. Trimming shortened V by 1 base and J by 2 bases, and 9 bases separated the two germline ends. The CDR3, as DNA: TGTGCCAGCAGCTTGCGAGGACAGAACTATGGCTACACCTTC. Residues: CASSLRGQNYGYTF.

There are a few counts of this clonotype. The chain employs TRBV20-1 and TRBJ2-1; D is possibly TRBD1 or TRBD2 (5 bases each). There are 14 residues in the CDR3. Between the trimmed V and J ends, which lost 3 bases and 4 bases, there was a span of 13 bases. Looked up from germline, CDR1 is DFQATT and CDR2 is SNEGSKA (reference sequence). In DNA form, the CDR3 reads TGCAGTGCTAGGCTGGGGGAGTCGTACAATGAGCAGTTCTTC. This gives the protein CSARLGESYNEQFF.

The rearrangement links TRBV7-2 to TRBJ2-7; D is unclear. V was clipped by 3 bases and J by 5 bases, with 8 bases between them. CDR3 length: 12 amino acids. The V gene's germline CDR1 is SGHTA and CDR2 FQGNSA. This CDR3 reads CASSFGWDEQYF. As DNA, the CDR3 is TGTGCCAGCAGCTTCGGGTGGGACGAGCAGTACTTC.

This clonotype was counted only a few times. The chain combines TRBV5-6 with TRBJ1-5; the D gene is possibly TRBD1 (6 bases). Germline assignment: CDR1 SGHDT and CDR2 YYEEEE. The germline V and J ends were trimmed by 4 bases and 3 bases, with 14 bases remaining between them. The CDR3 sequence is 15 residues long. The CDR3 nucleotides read TGTGCCAGCAGCCCGTCGGGGGCCGACAATCAGCCCCAGCATTTT. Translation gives CASSPSGADNQPQHF.

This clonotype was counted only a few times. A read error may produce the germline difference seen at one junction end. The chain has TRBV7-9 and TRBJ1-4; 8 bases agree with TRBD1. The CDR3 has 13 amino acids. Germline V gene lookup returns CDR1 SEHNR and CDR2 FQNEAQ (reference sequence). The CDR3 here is CASSDRGGEKLFF. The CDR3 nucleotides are TGCGCCAGCAGCGACAGGGGAGGGGAAAAACTGTTTTTT.

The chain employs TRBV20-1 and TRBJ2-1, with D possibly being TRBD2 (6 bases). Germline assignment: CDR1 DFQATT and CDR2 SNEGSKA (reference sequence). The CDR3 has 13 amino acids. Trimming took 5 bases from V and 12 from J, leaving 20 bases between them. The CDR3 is CSAHSSAIGGQFF. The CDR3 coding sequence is TGCAGTGCTCACTCTAGCGCCATCGGGGGGCAGTTCTTC.

The chain's CDR3 is CAIGRSSYNSPLHF. Written as DNA, the CDR3 is TGTGCCATCGGACGGAGCTCCTATAATTCACCCCTCCACTTT. V gene TRBV15 combines with J gene TRBJ1-6; D is unclear. Germline V gene lookup returns CDR1 LNHNV and CDR2 YYDKDF (reference sequence). Trimming cost V 10 bases and J 0 bases, with 10 bases left between them. The CDR3 covers 14 residues.

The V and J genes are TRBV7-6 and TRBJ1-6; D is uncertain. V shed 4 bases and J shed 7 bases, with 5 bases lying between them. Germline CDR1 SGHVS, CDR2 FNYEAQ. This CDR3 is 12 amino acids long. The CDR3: CASSSPNSPLHF. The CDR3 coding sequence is TGTGCCAGCAGCTCCCCCAATTCACCCCTCCACTTT.

This chain's CDR3 is CASSFPTGQETQYF. CDR3 coding DNA: TGTGCCAGCAGCTTTCCCACTGGCCAAGAGACCCAGTACTTC. J is TRBJ2-5 and V is TRBV5-4, with no clear D. The germline CDR1 and CDR2 sequences are SGHNT and YYREEE (reference sequence). Trimming stripped 2 bases from V and 1 base from J, with 9 bases between. The CDR3 has 14 residues.

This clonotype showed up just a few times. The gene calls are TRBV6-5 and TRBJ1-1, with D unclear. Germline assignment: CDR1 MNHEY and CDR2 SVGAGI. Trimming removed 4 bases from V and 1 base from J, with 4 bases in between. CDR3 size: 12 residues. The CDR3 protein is CASSFGNTEAFF. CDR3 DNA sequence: TGTGCCAGCAGTTTCGGGAACACTGAAGCTTTCTTT.

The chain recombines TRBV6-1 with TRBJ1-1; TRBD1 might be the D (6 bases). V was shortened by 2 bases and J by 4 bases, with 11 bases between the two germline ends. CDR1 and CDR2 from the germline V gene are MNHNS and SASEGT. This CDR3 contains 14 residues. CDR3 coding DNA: TGTGCCAGCAGTGAATCAGGGGAGGTCACTGAAGCTTTCTTT. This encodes CASSESGEVTEAFF.

CDR3 amino acids: CASSPGLGLYEQYF. CDR3 nucleotides: TGTGCCAGCAGCCCGGGACTGGGACTCTACGAGCAGTACTTC. The V gene is TRBV6-4, the J gene TRBJ2-7; D is perhaps TRBD2 (6 bases). Germline lookup yields CDR1 MRHNA and CDR2 SNTAGT. The CDR3 totals 14 residues. The V gene lost 6 bases and the J gene lost 3 bases, with 15 bases spanning the gap.

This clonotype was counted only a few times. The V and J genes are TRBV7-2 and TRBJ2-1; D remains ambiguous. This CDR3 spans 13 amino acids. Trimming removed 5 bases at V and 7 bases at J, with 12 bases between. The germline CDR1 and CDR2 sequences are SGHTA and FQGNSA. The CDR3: CASSPQPQNEQFF. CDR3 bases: TGTGCCAGCAGCCCGCAACCCCAGAATGAGCAGTTCTTC. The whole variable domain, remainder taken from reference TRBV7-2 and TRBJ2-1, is GAGVSQSPSNKVTEKGKDVELRCDPISGHTALYWYRQSLGQGLEFLIYFQGNSAPDKSGLPSDRFSAERTGGSVSTLTIQRTQQEDSAVYLCASSPQPQNEQFFGPGTRLTVL.

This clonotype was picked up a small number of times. The DNA for the CDR3 is TGCAGTGCCTTTTCGACAGGGGTCTACCCCCTCCACTTT. Translation gives CSAFSTGVYPLHF. The rearrangement joins TRBV20-1 to TRBJ1-6, with 8 bases identical to TRBD1. The CDR3 runs 13 residues. J lost 13 bases, V lost 6 bases, and 11 bases had no gene match. The V gene's germline CDR1 is DFQATT and CDR2 SNEGSKA (reference sequence).

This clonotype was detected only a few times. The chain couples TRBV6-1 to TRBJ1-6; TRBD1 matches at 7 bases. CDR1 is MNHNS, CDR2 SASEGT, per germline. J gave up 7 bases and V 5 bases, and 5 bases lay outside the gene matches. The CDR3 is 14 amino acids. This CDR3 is CASSLQGSNSPLHF. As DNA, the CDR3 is TGTGCCAGCAGTTTACAGGGGTCCAATTCACCCCTCCACTTT.

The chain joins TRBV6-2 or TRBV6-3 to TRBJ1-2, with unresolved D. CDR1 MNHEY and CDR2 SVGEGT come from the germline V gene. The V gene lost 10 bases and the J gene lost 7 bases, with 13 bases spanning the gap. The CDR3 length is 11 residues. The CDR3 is CATLWALGYTF. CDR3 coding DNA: TGTGCCACCCTATGGGCGCTTGGCTACACCTTC.

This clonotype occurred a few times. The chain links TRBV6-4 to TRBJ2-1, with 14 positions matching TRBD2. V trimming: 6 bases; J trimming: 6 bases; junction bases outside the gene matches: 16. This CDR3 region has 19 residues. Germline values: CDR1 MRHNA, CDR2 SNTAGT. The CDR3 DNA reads TGTGCCAGCAGACGGACTAGCGGGGGGCCTCTGGGAAAGTCCAATGAGCAGTTCTTC. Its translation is CASRRTSGGPLGKSNEQFF.

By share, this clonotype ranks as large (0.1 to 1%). In nucleotides, the CDR3 is TGTGCCAGCAGTTACCGTAGGGTGGGCGGCTACACCTTC. This gives the protein CASSYRRVGGYTF. The chain recombines TRBV6-5 with TRBJ1-2; D remains unclear. Between the trimmed V and J ends, which lost 2 bases and 8 bases, there was a span of 12 bases. The CDR3 is 13 amino acids. Per germline, CDR1 MNHEY and CDR2 SVGAGI.

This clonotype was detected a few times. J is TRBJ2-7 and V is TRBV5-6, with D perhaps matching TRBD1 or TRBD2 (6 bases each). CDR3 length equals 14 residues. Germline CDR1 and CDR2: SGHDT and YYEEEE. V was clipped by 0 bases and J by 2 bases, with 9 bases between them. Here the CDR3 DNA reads TGTGCCAGCAGCTTGGGGGGGGACACCTACGAGCAGTACTTC. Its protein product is CASSLGGDTYEQYF. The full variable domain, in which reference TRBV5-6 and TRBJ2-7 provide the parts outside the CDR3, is DAGVTQSPTHLIKTRGQQVTLRCSPKSGHDTVSWYQQALGQGPQFIFQYYEEEERQRGNFPDRFSGHQFPNYSSELNVNALLLGDSALYLCASSLGGDTYEQYFGPGTRLTVT.

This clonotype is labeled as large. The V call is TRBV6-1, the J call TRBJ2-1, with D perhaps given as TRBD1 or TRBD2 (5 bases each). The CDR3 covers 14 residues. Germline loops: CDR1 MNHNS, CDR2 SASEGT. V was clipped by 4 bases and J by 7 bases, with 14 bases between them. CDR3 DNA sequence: TGTGCCAGCAGTGTGACCGACGGGGCGAATGAGCAGTTCTTC. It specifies CASSVTDGANEQFF.